This TCR beta chain was profiled in a study of blood T cells in healthy people across ages. Whole-study findings and limits: It was held that the diversity estimates obtained from one million T cells were underestimates. In the absence of known donor CMV status, changes in expanded clonotypes were possibly confounded.

A sample-barcoded 5' primer and a J-beta primer mix were used in a second PCR of about 7 to 11 cycles. TCRdb re-analysed the 5' RACE reads in MiXCR, keeping a single row per CDR3 protein. This table holds about 1,500,000 distinct CDR3 sequences, 40% to 50% found once. Isolation recovered at least 6.5 million PBMCs from every sample. Points on this clonotype: Its antigen is undetermined.

Unmatched junction bases numbered 4, after V lost 0 bases and J lost 9 bases. CDR1 GTSNPN and CDR2 SVGIG come from the germline V gene (reference sequence). The CDR3 extends over 13 amino acids. The receptor was isolated from a woman aged 18-35 years in good health. The specimen sequenced was blood. The chain is built from TRBV30 and TRBJ2-1; 8 nucleotides line up with TRBD2. The CDR3, as DNA: TGTGCCTGGAGTGTATCGGGGGGGCTTGAGCAGTTCTTC. As protein: CAWSVSGGLEQFF.